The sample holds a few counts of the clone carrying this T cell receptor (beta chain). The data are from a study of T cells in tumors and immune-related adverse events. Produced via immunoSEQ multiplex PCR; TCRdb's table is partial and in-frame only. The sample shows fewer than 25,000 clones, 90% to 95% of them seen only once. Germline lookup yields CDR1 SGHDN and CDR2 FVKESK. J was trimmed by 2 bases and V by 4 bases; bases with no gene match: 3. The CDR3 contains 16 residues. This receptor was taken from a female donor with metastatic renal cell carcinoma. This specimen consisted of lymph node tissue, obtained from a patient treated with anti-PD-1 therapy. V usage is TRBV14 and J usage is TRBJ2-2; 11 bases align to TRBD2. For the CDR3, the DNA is TGTGCCAGCAGCCTCCTAGCGGGAGGAAACACCGGGGAGCTGTTTTTT. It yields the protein CASSLLAGGNTGELFF.